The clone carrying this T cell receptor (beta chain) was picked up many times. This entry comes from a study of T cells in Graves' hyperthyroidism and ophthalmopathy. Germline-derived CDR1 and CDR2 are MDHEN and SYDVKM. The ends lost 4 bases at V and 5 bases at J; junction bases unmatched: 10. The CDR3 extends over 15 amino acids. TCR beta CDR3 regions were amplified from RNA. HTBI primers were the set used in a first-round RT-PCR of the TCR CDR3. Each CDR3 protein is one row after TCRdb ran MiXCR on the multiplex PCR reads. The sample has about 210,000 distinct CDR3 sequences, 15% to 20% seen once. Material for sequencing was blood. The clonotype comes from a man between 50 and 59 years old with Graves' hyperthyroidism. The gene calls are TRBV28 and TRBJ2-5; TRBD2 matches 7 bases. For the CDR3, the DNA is TGTGCCAGCAGTTCCTCGGGGGGTGCGAGGGAGACCCAGTACTTC. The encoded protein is CASSSSGGARETQYF.